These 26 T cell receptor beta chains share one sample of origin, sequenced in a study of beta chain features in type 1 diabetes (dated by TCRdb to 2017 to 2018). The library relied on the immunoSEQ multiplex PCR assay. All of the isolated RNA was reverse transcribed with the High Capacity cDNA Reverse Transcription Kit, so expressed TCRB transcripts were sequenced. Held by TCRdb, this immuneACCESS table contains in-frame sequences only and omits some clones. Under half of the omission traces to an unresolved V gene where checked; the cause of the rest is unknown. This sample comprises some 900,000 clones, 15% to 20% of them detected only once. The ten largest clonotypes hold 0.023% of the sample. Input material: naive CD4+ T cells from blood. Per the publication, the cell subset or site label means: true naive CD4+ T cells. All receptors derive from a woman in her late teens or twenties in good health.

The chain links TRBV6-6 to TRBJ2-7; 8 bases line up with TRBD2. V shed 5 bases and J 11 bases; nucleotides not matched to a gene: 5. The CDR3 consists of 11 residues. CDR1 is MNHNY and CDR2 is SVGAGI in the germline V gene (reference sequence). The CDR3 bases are TGTGCCAGCAGTCTCGGACTAGCTGAGTACTTC. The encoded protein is CASSLGLAEYF.

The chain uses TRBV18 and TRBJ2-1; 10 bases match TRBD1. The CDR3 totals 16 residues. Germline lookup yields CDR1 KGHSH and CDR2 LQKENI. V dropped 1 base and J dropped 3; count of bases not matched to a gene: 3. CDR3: CASSPLGTGVYNEQFF. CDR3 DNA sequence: TGTGCCAGCTCACCACTAGGGACAGGGGTCTACAATGAGCAGTTCTTC.

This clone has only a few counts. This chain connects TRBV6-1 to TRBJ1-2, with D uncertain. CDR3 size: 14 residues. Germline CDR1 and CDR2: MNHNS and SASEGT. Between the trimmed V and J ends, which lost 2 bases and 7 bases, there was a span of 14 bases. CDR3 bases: TGTGCCAGCAGTGAACTTCCCCAGGTTTCTGGCTACACCTTC. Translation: CASSELPQVSGYTF.

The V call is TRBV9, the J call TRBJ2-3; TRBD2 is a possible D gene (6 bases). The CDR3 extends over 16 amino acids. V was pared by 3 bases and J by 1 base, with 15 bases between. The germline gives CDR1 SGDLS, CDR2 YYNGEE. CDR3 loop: CASSGGGGRGTDTQYF. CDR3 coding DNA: TGTGCCAGCAGCGGTGGGGGAGGCCGGGGCACAGATACGCAGTATTTT.

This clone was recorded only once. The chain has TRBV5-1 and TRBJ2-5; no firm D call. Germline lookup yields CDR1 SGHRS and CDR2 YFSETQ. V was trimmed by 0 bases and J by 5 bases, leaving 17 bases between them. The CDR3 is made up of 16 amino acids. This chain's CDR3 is CASSLGYSLLLETQYF. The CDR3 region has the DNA TGCGCCAGCAGCTTGGGGTACAGCCTTTTGTTGGAGACCCAGTACTTC.

The CDR3 DNA reads TGTGCCAGCAGCTTGGAGTCAGGGCCCCCACGACAAGATACGCAGTATTTT. It yields the protein CASSLESGPPRQDTQYF. The gene calls are TRBV5-4 and TRBJ2-3, with D perhaps TRBD1 (5 bases). Germline lookup yields CDR1 SGHNT and CDR2 YYREEE (reference sequence). V was trimmed by 0 bases and J by 5 bases, leaving 19 bases between them. The length of the CDR3 is 17 residues.

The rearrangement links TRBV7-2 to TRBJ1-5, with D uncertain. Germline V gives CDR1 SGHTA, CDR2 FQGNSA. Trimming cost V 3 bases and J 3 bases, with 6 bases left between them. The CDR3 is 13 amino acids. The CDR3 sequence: CASSFWNNQPQHF. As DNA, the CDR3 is TGTGCCAGCAGCTTTTGGAACAATCAGCCCCAGCATTTT.

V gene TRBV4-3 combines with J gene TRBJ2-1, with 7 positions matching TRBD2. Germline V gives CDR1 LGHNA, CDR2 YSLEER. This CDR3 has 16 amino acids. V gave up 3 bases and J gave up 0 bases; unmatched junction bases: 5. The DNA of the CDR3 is TGCGCCAGCAGCCATTCTAGCGGTTCCTCCTACAATGAGCAGTTCTTC. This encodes CASSHSSGSSYNEQFF.

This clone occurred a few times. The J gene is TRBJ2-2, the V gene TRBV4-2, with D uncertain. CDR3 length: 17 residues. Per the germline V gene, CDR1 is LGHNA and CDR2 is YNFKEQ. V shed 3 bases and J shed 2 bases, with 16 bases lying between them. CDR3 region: CASSQKGHGFNTGELFF. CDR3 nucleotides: TGTGCCAGCAGCCAGAAAGGCCACGGATTTAACACCGGGGAGCTGTTTTTT.

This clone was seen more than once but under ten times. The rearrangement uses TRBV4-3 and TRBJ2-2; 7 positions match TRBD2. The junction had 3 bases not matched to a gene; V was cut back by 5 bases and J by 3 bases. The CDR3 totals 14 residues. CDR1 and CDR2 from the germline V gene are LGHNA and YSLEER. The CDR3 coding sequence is TGCGCCAGCAGCGGGCGGGAGTACACCGGGGAGCTGTTTTTT. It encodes CASSGREYTGELFF.

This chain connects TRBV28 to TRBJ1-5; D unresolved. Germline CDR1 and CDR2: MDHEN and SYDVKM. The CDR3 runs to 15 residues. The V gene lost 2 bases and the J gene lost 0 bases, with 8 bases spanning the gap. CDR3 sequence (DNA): TGTGCCAGCAGTTTAAAGTATTATAGCAATCAGCCCCAGCATTTT. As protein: CASSLKYYSNQPQHF.

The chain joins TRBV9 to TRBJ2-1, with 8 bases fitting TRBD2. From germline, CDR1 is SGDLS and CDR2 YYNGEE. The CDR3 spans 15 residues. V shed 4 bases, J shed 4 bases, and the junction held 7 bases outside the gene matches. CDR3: CASSQSGRGYNEQFF. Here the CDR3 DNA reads TGTGCCAGCAGCCAAAGCGGGAGAGGGTACAATGAGCAGTTCTTC. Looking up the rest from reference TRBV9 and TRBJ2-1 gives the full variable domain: DSGVTQTPKHLITATGQRVTLRCSPRSGDLSVYWYQQSLDQGLQFLIQYYNGEERAKGNILERFSAQQFPDLHSELNLSSLELGDSALYFCASSQSGRGYNEQFFGPGTRLTVL.

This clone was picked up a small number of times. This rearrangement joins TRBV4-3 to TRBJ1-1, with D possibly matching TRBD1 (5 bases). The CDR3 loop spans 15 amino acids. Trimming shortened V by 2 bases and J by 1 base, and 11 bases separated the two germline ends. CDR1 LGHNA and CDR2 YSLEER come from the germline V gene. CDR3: CASSQISQGNTEAFF. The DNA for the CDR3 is TGCGCCAGCAGCCAAATCTCCCAGGGGAACACTGAAGCTTTCTTT.

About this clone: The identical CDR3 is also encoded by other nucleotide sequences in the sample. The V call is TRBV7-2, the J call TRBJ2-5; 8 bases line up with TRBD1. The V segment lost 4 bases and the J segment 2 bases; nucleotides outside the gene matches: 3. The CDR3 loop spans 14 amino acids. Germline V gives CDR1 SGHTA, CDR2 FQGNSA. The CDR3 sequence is CASSSGQGQETQYF. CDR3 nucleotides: TGTGCCAGCAGCTCCGGACAGGGACAAGAGACCCAGTACTTC. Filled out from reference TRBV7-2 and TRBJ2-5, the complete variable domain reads GAGVSQSPSNKVTEKGKDVELRCDPISGHTALYWYRQSLGQGLEFLIYFQGNSAPDKSGLPSDRFSAERTGGSVSTLTIQRTQQEDSAVYLCASSSGQGQETQYFGPGTRLLVL.

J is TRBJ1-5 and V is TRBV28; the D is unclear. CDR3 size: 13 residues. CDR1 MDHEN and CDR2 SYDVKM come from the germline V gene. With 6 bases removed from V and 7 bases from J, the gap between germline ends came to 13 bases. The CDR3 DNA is TGTGCCAGCAGGTCTCTTAATTCCCAGCCCCAGCATTTT. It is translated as CASRSLNSQPQHF. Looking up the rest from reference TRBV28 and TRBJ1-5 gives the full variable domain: DVKVTQSSRYLVKRTGEKVFLECVQDMDHENMFWYRQDPGLGLRLIYFSYDVKMKEKGDIPEGYSVSREKKERFSLILESASTNQTSMYLCASRSLNSQPQHFGDGTRLSIL.

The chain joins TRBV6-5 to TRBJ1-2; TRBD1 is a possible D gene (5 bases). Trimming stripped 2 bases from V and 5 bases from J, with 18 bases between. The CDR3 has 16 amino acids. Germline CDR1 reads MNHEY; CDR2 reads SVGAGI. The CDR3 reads CASSYANGREGYGYTF. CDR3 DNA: TGTGCCAGCAGTTACGCAAACGGCAGGGAAGGATATGGCTACACCTTC.

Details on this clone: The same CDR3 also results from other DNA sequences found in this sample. The CDR3 bases are TGCAGCGTTGGGGCTAGAAGGGAGACCCAGTACTTC. Amino acid sequence: CSVGARRETQYF. The genes are TRBV29-1 and TRBJ2-5; no clear D gene. CDR1 is SQVTM and CDR2 is ANQGSEA in the germline V gene. The CDR3 consists of 12 residues. The V end lost 4 bases, the J end lost 5 bases, and 11 bases lay between the germline ends.

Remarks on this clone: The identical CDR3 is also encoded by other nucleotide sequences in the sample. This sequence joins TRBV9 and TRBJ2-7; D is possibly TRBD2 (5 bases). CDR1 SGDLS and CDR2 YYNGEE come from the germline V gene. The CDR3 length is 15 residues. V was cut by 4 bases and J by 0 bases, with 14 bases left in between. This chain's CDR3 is CASSPREEGSYEQYF. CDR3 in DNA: TGTGCCAGCAGCCCCCGAGAAGAGGGCTCCTACGAGCAGTACTTC.

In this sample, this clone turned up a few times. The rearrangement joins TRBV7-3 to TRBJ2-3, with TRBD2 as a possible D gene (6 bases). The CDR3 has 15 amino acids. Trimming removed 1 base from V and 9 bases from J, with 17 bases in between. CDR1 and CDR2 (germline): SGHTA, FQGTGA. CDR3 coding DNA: TGTGCCAGCAGCTTAATAGGGTCGGGAGCGGAGACGCAGTATTTT. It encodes CASSLIGSGAETQYF. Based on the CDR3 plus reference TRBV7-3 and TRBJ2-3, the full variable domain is GAGVSQTPSNKVTEKGKYVELRCDPISGHTALYWYRQSLGQGPEFLIYFQGTGAADDSGLPNDRFFAVRPEGSVSTLKIQRTERGDSAVYLCASSLIGSGAETQYFGPGTRLTVL.

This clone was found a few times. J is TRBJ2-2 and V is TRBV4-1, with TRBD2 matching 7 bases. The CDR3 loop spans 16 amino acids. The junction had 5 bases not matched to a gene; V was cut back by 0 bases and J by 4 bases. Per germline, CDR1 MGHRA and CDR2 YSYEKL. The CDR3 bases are TGCGCCAGCAGCCAAGACAGACTAGCTATCACCGGGGAGCTGTTTTTT. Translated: CASSQDRLAITGELFF.

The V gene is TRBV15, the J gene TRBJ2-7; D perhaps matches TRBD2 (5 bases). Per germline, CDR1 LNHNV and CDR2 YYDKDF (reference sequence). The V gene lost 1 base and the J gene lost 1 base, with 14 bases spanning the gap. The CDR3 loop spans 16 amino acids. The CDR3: CATSRGYVSGSYEQYF. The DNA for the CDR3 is TGTGCCACCAGCAGAGGTTACGTGAGCGGATCCTACGAGCAGTACTTC. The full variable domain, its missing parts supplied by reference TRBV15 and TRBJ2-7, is DAMVIQNPRYQVTQFGKPVTLSCSQTLNHNVMYWYQQKSSQAPKLLFHYYDKDFNNEADTPDNFQSRRPNTSFCFLDIRSPGLGDTAMYLCATSRGYVSGSYEQYFGPGTRLTVT.

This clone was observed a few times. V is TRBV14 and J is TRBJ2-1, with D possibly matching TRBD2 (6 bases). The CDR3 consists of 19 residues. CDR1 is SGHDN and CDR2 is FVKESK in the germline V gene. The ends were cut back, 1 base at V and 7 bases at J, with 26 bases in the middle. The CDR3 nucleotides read TGTGCCAGCAGCCAAGGACGGGGAGGCGGGCCCCCCGAGGCGAATGAGCAGTTCTTC. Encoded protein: CASSQGRGGGPPEANEQFF.

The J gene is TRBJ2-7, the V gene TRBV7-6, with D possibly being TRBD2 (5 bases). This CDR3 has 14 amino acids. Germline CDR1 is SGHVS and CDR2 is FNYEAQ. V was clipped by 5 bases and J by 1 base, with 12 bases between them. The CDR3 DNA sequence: TGTGCCAGCAGCCGGACTGATACATCCTACGAGCAGTACTTC. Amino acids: CASSRTDTSYEQYF.

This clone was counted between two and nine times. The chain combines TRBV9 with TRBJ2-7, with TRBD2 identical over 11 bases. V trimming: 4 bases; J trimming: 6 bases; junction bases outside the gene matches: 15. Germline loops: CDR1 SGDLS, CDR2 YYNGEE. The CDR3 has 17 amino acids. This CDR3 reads CASSRLGLAETLGEQYF. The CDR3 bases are TGTGCCAGCAGCCGTCTGGGACTAGCGGAGACGTTAGGCGAGCAGTACTTC.

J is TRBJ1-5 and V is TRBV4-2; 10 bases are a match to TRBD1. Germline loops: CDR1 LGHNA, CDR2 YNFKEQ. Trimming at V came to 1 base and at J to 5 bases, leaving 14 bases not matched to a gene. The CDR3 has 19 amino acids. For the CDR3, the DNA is TGTGCCAGCAGCCAAGCCCAGATCCGAGGGACAGGGGTGGATCAGCCCCAGCATTTT. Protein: CASSQAQIRGTGVDQPQHF.

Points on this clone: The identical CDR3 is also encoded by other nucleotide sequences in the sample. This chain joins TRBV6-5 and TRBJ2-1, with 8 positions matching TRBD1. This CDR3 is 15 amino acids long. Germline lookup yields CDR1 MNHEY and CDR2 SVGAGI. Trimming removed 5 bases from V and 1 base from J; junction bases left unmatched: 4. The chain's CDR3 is CASSLQGGSYNEQFF. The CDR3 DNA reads TGTGCCAGCAGTCTACAGGGGGGATCCTACAATGAGCAGTTCTTC.